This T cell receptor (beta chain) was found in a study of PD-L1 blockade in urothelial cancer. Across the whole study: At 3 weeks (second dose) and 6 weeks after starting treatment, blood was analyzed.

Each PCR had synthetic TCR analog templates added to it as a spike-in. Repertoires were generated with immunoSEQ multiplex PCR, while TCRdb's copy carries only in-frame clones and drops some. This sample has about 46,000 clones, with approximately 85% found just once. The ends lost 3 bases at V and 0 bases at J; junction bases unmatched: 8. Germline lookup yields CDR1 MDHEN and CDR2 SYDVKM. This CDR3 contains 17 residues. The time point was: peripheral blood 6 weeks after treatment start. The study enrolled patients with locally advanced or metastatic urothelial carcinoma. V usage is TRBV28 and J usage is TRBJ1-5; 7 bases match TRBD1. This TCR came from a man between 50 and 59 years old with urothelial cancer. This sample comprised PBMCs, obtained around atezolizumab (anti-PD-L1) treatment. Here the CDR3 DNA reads TGTGCCAGCAGTTTCGGGACAGCCGTACTTAGCAATCAGCCCCAGCATTTT. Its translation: CASSFGTAVLSNQPQHF.